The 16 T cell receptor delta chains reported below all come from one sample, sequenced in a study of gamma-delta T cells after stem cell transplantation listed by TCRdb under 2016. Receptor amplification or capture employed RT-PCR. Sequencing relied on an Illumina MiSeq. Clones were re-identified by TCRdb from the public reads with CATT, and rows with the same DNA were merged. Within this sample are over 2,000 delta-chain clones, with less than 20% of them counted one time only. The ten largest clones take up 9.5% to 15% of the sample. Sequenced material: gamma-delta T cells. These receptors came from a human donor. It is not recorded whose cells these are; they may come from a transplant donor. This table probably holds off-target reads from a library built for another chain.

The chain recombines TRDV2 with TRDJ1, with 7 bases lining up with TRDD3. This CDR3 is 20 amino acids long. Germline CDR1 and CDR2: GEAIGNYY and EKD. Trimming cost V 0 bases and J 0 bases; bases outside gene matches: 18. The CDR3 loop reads CACDTVVGGPYSQYTDKLIF. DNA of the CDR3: TGTGCCTGTGACACCGTTGTTGGGGGACCGTACTCCCAGTACACCGATAAACTCATCTTT.

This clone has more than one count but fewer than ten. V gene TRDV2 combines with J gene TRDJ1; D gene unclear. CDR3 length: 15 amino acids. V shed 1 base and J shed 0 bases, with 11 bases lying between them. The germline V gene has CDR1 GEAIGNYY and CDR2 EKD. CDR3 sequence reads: CACDTLGTDTDKLIF. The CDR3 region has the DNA TGTGCCTGTGACACTCTCGGGACCGACACCGATAAACTCATCTTT.

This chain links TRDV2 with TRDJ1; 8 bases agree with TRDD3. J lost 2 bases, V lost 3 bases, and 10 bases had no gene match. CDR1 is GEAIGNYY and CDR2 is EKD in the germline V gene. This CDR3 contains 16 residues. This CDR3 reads CACDGMMGDSTDKLIF. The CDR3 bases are TGTGCCTGTGACGGAATGATGGGGGATTCGACCGATAAACTCATCTTT.

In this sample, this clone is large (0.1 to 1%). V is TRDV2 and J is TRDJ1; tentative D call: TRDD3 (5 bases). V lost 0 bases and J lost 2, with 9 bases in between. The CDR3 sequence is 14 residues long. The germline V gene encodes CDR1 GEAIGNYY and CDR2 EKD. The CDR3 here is CACDTLGVTDKLIF. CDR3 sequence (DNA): TGTGCCTGTGACACCCTTGGGGTAACCGATAAACTCATCTTT.

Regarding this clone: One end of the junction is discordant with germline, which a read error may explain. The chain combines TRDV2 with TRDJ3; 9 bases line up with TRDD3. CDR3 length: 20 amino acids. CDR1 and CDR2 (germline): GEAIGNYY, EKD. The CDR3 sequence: CACDTVRLGESSWGTRQMFF. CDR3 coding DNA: TGTGCCTGTGACACGGTGCGACTGGGGGAGAGCTCCTGGGGCACCCGACAGATGTTTTTC.

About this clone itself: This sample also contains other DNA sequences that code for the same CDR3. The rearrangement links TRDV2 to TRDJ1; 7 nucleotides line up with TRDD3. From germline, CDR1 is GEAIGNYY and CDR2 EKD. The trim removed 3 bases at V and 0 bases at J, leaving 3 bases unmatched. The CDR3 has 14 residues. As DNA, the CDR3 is TGTGCCTGTGACGCGCTGGGGGACACCGATAAACTCATCTTT. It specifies CACDALGDTDKLIF.

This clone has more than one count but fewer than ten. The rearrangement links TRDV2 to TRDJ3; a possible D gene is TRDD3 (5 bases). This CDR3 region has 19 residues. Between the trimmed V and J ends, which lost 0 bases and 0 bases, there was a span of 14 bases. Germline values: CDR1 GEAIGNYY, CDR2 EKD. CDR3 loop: CACDTAGPSGSWDTRQMFF. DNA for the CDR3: TGTGCCTGTGACACCGCTGGGCCCTCGGGCTCCTGGGACACCCGACAGATGTTTTTC.

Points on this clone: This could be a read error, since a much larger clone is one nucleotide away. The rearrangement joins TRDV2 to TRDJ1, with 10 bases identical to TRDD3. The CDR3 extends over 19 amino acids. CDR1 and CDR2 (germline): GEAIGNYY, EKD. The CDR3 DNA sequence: TGTGCCTGTGACACCGTGGGCCACCGTGGGGGATACAGTACCGATAACCTCATCTTT. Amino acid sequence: CACDTVGHRGGYSTDNLIF.

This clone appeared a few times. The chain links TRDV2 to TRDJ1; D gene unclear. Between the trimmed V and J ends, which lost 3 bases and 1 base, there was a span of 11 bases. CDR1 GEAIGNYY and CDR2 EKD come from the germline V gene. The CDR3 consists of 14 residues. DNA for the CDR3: TGTGCCTGTGACGCCTTGCGGGTCACCGATAAACTCATCTTT. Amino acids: CACDALRVTDKLIF.

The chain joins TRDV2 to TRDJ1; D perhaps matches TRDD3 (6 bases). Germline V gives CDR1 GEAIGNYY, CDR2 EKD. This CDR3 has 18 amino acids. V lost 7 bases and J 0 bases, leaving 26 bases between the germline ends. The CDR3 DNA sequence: TGTGCCTGCGACGTACTGGGAGCAAATACCCCGTACACCGATAAACTCATCTTT. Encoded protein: CACDVLGANTPYTDKLIF.

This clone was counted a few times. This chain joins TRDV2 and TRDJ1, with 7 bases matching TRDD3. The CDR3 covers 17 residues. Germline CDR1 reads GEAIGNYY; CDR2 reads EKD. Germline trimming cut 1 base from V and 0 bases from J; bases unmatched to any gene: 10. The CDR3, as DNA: TGTGCCTGTGACACGATGTATCCTGGGGGGTACACCGATAAACTCATCTTT. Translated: CACDTMYPGGYTDKLIF.

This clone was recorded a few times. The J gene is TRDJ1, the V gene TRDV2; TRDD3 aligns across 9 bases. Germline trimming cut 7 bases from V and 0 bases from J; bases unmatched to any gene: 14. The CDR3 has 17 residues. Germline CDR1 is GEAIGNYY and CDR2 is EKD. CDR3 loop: CACDALTGGMYTDKLIF. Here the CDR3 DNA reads TGTGCCTGCGATGCACTTACTGGGGGAATGTACACCGATAAACTCATCTTT.

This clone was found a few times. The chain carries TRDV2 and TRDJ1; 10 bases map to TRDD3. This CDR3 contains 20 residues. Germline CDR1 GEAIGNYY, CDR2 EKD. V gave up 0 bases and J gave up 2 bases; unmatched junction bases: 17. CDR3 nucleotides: TGTGCCTGTGACACCGTAGCAGGTACTGGGGGATTTCCCTCAACCGATAAACTCATCTTT. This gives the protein CACDTVAGTGGFPSTDKLIF.

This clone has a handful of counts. The CDR3 nucleotides read TGTGCCTGTGACACCCTCCGGCTGGGGGACCTCGACACCGATAAACTCATCTTT. Translated: CACDTLRLGDLDTDKLIF. The chain joins TRDV2 to TRDJ1; 8 positions match TRDD3. The junction had 11 bases not matched to a gene; V was cut back by 0 bases and J by 0 bases. CDR1 and CDR2 from the germline V gene are GEAIGNYY and EKD. The CDR3 consists of 18 residues.

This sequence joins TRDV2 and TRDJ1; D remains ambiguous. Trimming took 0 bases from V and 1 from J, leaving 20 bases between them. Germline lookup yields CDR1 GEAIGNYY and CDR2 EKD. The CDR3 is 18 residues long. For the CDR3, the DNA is TGTGCCTGTGACACCGTGCGGCCGACCGAACCTGGCACCGATAAACTCATCTTT. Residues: CACDTVRPTEPGTDKLIF.

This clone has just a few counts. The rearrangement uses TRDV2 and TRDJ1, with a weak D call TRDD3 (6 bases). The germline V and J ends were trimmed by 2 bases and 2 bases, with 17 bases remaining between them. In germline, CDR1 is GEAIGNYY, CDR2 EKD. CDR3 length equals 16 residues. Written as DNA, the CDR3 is TGTGCCTGTGACATCCTTGGGGGTTTGTTAACCGATAAACTCATCTTT. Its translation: CACDILGGLLTDKLIF.